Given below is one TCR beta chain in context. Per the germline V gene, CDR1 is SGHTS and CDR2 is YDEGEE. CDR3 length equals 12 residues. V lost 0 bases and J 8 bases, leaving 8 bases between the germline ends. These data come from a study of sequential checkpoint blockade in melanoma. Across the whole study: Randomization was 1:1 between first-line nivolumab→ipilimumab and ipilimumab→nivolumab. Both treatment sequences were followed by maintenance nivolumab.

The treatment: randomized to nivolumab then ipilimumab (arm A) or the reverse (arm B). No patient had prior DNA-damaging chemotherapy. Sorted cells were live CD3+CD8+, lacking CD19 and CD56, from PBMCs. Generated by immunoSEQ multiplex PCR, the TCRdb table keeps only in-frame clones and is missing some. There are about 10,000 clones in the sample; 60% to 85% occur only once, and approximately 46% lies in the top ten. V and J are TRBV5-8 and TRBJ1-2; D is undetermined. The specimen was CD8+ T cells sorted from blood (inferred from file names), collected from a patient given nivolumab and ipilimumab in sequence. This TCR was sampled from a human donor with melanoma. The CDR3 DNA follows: TGTGCCAGCAGCTTGGGGGCTGGGGGCTACACCTTC. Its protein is CASSLGAGGYTF.